The 14 T cell receptor beta chains below come from one sample, sequenced in a study of radiation and T cells in renal cell carcinoma. The data were produced by immunoSEQ multiplex PCR, yet TCRdb's version contains in-frame clones alone and is incomplete. The data hold 150,000 or so clones, with approximately 90% observed a single time. Time point denoted: baseline pretreatment blood. This sample's treatment: 15 Gy SBRT to primary tumor, nephrectomy 4 weeks later. The sample consisted of blood, taken from a patient whose treatment included radiotherapy and nephrectomy. The source of these receptors is a woman aged 50 to 65 with renal cell carcinoma.

The rearrangement links TRBV5-8 to TRBJ2-1; TRBD2 might be the D (6 bases). Between the trimmed V and J ends, which lost 7 bases and 0 bases, there was a span of 11 bases. In germline, CDR1 is SGHTS, CDR2 YDEGEE. The CDR3 runs to 14 residues. CDR3 nucleotides: TGTGCCAGCGGGCTGCGGGGCTCCTACAATGAGCAGTTCTTC. Amino acids: CASGLRGSYNEQFF.

This sequence joins TRBV7-3 and TRBJ1-1, with 8 bases lining up with TRBD1. The CDR3 has 15 residues. With V trimmed by 4 bases and J by 4 bases, 8 bases remained unmatched. Germline CDR1 is SGHTA and CDR2 is FQGTGA. The CDR3 DNA sequence: TGTGCCAGCAGCTCCCAACAGGGGGTCCCCACTGAAGCTTTCTTT. This gives the protein CASSSQQGVPTEAFF.

The V and J genes are TRBV7-9 and TRBJ2-1; possible D gene TRBD2, 5 bases. V lost 2 bases and J lost 2, with 10 bases in between. The CDR3 length is 15 residues. CDR1 and CDR2 (germline): SEHNR, FQNEAQ (reference sequence). CDR3 nucleotide sequence: TGTGCCAGCAGCTTAAACGTGGGAGCCTACAATGAGCAGTTCTTC. It translates to CASSLNVGAYNEQFF.

CDR3 amino acids: CASSPQEINQPQHF. CDR3 nucleotides: TGTGCCAGCTCACCACAGGAGATTAATCAGCCCCAGCATTTT. The chain couples TRBV18 to TRBJ1-5, with D unclear. Germline-derived CDR1 and CDR2 are KGHSH and LQKENI. The length of the CDR3 is 14 residues. The V end lost 1 base, the J end lost 4 bases, and 8 bases lay between the germline ends.

The rearrangement joins TRBV6-1 to TRBJ2-7; D assignment may be TRBD1 or TRBD2 (5 bases each). Germline V gene sequence: CDR1 MNHNS, CDR2 SASEGT. The CDR3 totals 15 residues. Trimming removed 2 bases at V and 0 bases at J, with 11 bases between. The CDR3 sequence: CASSEQSGSSYEQYF. DNA of the CDR3: TGTGCCAGCAGTGAACAGTCAGGGAGCTCCTACGAGCAGTACTTC.

This clone appeared once. The chain links TRBV5-6 to TRBJ1-4, with D uncertain. Germline V gene data show CDR1 as SGHDT and CDR2 as YYEEEE. V lost 4 bases to trimming and J lost 0 bases, with 7 bases between them. The CDR3 spans 14 residues. CDR3 amino acids: CASSPQATNEKLFF. In DNA form, the CDR3 reads TGTGCCAGCAGCCCCCAGGCAACTAATGAAAAACTGTTTTTT.

The chain combines TRBV30 with TRBJ2-7, with D perhaps matching TRBD1 (6 bases). V lost 3 bases and J lost 2, with 14 bases in between. Germline loops: CDR1 GTSNPN, CDR2 SVGIG (reference sequence). The CDR3 has 14 amino acids. CDR3 bases: TGTGCCTGGAGGGCACACAGGGTTGCCTACGAGCAGTACTTC. Encoded protein: CAWRAHRVAYEQYF.

The rearrangement uses TRBV18 and TRBJ1-2; 7 bases fit TRBD1. V lost 2 bases to trimming and J lost 4 bases; unmatched junction nucleotides: 10. The CDR3 covers 16 residues. Per the germline V gene, CDR1 is KGHSH and CDR2 is LQKENI. In DNA form, the CDR3 reads TGTGCCAGCTCACCAGAGGAGATACAGGGGATCTATGGCTACACCTTC. It translates to CASSPEEIQGIYGYTF. Full variable domain (outside the CDR3, taken from reference TRBV18 and TRBJ1-2): NAGVMQNPRHLVRRRGQEARLRCSPMKGHSHVYWYRQLPEEGLKFMVYLQKENIIDESGMPKERFSAEFPKEGPSILRIQQVVRGDSAAYFCASSPEEIQGIYGYTFGSGTRLTVV.

The CDR3 DNA follows: TGTGCCAGCAGCTTTGGGGCAGGGCGTTCACCCCTCCACTTT. Its protein product is CASSFGAGRSPLHF. The chain employs TRBV11-1 and TRBJ1-6, with D possibly being TRBD1 (5 bases). This CDR3 contains 14 residues. Germline assignment: CDR1 SGHAT and CDR2 FQDESV (reference sequence). V was shortened by 3 bases and J by 9 bases, with 12 bases between the two germline ends.

The CDR3 nucleotides are TGTGCCAGCAGCCAGGATCGGGGCCCTGAAGCTTTCTTT. It specifies CASSQDRGPEAFF. V gene TRBV4-2 combines with J gene TRBJ1-1, with D tentatively TRBD1 (5 bases). CDR1 LGHNA and CDR2 YNFKEQ come from the germline V gene. The CDR3 consists of 13 residues. Deletions cut 3 bases from V and 6 bases from J, with 11 bases between.

The chain carries TRBV6-5 and TRBJ2-1; TRBD2 aligns across 9 bases. The junction had 6 bases not matched to a gene; V was cut back by 2 bases and J by 4 bases. The CDR3 totals 16 residues. CDR1 is MNHEY, CDR2 SVGAGI, per germline. CDR3 region: CASSYSGGGAYNEQFF. CDR3 sequence (DNA): TGTGCCAGCAGTTACAGTGGCGGGGGGGCGTACAATGAGCAGTTCTTC.

This chain links TRBV19 with TRBJ1-1, with D perhaps TRBD1 (5 bases). Germline CDR1 reads LNHDA; CDR2 reads SQIVND (reference sequence). V lost 6 bases to trimming and J lost 0 bases, with 14 bases between them. The CDR3 is 15 residues long. The CDR3 reads CASRRQGPMNTEAFF. The DNA of the CDR3 is TGTGCCAGTAGAAGGCAGGGCCCAATGAACACTGAAGCTTTCTTT.

The gene calls are TRBV4-2 and TRBJ2-7; D might be TRBD2 (5 bases). Germline lookup yields CDR1 LGHNA and CDR2 YNFKEQ. The V gene lost 1 base and the J gene lost 2 bases, with 12 bases spanning the gap. The CDR3 runs 15 residues. CDR3 amino acids: CASSQATGITYEQYF. The CDR3 nucleotides read TGTGCCAGCAGCCAAGCGACGGGGATTACCTACGAGCAGTACTTC.

The rearrangement links TRBV7-9 to TRBJ2-5; D not resolved. Germline assignment: CDR1 SEHNR and CDR2 FQNEAQ (reference sequence). The germline V and J ends were trimmed by 2 bases and 2 bases, with 9 bases remaining between them. This CDR3 spans 14 amino acids. The CDR3: CASSLLLDQETQYF. The CDR3 nucleotides are TGTGCCAGCAGCTTATTGCTAGATCAAGAGACCCAGTACTTC.